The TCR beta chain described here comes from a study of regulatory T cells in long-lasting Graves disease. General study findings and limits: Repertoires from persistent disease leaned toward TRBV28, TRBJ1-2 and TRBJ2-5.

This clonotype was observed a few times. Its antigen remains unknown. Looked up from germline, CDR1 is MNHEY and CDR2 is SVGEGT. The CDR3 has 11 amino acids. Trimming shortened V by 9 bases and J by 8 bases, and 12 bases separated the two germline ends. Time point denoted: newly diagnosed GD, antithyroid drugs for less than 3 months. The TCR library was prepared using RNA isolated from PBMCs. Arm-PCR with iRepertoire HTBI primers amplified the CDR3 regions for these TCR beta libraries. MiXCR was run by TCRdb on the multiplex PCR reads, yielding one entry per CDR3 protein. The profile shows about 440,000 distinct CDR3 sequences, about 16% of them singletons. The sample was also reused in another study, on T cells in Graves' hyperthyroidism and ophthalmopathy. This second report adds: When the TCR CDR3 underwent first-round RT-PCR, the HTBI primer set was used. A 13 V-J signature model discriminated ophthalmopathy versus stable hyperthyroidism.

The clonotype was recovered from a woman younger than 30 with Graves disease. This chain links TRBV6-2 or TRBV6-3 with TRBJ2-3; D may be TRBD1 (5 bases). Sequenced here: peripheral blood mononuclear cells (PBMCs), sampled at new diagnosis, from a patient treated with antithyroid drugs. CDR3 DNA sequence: TGTGCCAGACCGACAAGGGGTACGCAGTATTTT. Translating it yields CARPTRGTQYF.